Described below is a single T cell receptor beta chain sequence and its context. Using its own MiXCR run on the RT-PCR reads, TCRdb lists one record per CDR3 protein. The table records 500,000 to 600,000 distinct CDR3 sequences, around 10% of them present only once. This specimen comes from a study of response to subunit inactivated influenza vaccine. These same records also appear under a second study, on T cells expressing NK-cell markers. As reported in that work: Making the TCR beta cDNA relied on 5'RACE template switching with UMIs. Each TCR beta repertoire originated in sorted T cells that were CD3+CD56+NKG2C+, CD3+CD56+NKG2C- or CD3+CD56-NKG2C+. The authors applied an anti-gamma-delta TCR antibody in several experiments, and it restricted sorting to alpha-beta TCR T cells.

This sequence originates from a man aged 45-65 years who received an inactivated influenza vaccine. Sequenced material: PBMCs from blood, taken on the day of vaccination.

The CDR3 DNA reads TGTGCCAGCAGCGTAGGTATGGCGGGCAGCTCCTACAATGAGCAGTTCTTC. Protein: CASSVGMAGSSYNEQFF. The rearrangement links TRBV9 to TRBJ2-1, with D maybe TRBD2 (5 bases). Trimming took 0 bases from V and 0 from J, leaving 13 bases between them. The germline CDR1 and CDR2 sequences are SGDLS and YYNGEE. This CDR3 contains 17 residues. The full variable domain, its missing parts supplied by reference TRBV9 and TRBJ2-1, is DSGVTQTPKHLITATGQRVTLRCSPRSGDLSVYWYQQSLDQGLQFLIQYYNGEERAKGNILERFSAQQFPDLHSELNLSSLELGDSALYFCASSVGMAGSSYNEQFFGPGTRLTVL.